The 13 T cell receptor beta chains presented below share a single source sample, sequenced in a study of T cells in Graves' hyperthyroidism and ophthalmopathy (dated by TCRdb to the late 2010s). Libraries were made using multiplex PCR. Sequencing instrument: Illumina HiSeq 2000. The TCR beta CDR3 regions were amplified from RNA transcripts. The TCR CDR3 was subjected to a first round of RT-PCR using the HTBI primer set and the Qiagen OneStep RT-PCR kit. TCRdb passed the public sequencing reads through fastp at Q25 and MiXCR, retaining productive beta sequences. Identical CDR3 proteins give one entry, which carries the most common genes and DNA. Within this sample are roughly 350,000 distinct CDR3 sequences, with about 14% of them counted one time only. Of the sample, about 20% falls within the top ten clones. The sequenced sample was blood. The receptors come from a woman aged 25 to 39 with Graves' ophthalmopathy.

This clonotype has a handful of counts. The chain couples TRBV15 to TRBJ1-2; D not resolved. CDR1 LNHNV and CDR2 YYDKDF come from the germline V gene (reference sequence). With 0 bases removed from V and 3 bases from J, the gap between germline ends came to 11 bases. CDR3 length equals 15 residues. In nucleotides, the CDR3 is TGTGCCACCAGCAGAGATCGAGCGGATTACTATGGCTACACCTTC. It specifies CATSRDRADYYGYTF.

This clonotype was found a few times. A single base separates this from a much larger clone, so it may be a read error. The chain couples TRBV20-1 to TRBJ1-2, with D maybe TRBD1 (5 bases). The CDR3 consists of 12 residues. The germline gives CDR1 DFQATT, CDR2 SNEGSKA (reference sequence). V lost 7 bases, J lost 8 bases, and 17 bases lay in between. The chain's CDR3 is CSVSRGTVGYTF. The CDR3 DNA sequence: TGCAGTGTTAGCCGGGGGACTGTGGGCTACACCTTC.

This clonotype was counted at least ten times. The chain joins TRBV30 to TRBJ2-1, with TRBD2 as a possible D gene (7 bases). Germline assignment: CDR1 GTSNPN and CDR2 SVGIG (reference sequence). This CDR3 is built from 13 residues. CDR3 region: CAGGASGYNEQFF. The CDR3 coding sequence is TGTGCTGGGGGGGCTAGCGGCTACAATGAGCAGTTCTTC.

This clonotype was detected many times. This sequence joins TRBV6-1 and TRBJ1-6; TRBD1 might be the D (5 bases). V lost 2 bases, J lost 9 bases, and 14 bases lay in between. Germline V gene data show CDR1 as MNHNS and CDR2 as SASEGT. The CDR3 totals 15 residues. CDR3 amino acids: CASSEWGGGGSPLHF. The CDR3, as DNA: TGTGCCAGCAGTGAATGGGGGGGAGGAGGTTCACCCCTCCACTTT.

This chain uses TRBV6-2 or TRBV6-3 with TRBJ1-6; D remains unclear. Germline V lookup: CDR1 MNHEY, CDR2 SVGEGT. V lost 5 bases to trimming and J lost 3 bases, with 11 bases between them. The CDR3 is 15 residues long. CDR3: CASSQGSIYNSPLHF. The CDR3 nucleotides are TGTGCCAGCAGTCAAGGTAGCATCTATAATTCACCCCTCCACTTT.

V gene TRBV11-2 combines with J gene TRBJ1-2; 7 bases align to TRBD1. CDR1 and CDR2 from the germline V gene are SGHAT and FQNNGV. This CDR3 is 15 amino acids long. The V and J ends lost 5 bases and 2 bases, in that order; junction bases with no gene match: 8. The chain's CDR3 is CASSGAGQRNYGYTF. As DNA, the CDR3 is TGTGCCAGCAGCGGAGCGGGACAGAGGAACTATGGCTACACCTTC. The full variable domain, its missing parts supplied by reference TRBV11-2 and TRBJ1-2, is EAGVAQSPRYKIIEKRQSVAFWCNPISGHATLYWYQQILGQGPKLLIQFQNNGVVDDSQLPKDRFSAERLKGVDSTLKIQPAKLEDSAVYLCASSGAGQRNYGYTFGSGTRLTVV.

This clonotype has a count of ten or more. The CDR3 sequence: CASSLVFGQGWNSPLHF. The CDR3 DNA reads as TGTGCCAGCAGCCTGGTTTTTGGCCAGGGGTGGAATTCACCCCTCCACTTT. The V and J genes are TRBV5-5 and TRBJ1-6, with D maybe TRBD1 (6 bases). V shed 4 bases and J shed 7 bases, with 21 bases lying between them. This CDR3 region has 17 residues. Germline CDR1 reads SGHKS; CDR2 reads YYEKEE (reference sequence).

The chain employs TRBV28 and TRBJ1-5, with 9 bases matching TRBD1. After removal of 4 bases from V and 3 bases from J, the junction contained 7 bases not matched to a gene. The germline V gene encodes CDR1 MDHEN and CDR2 SYDVKM. This CDR3 has 16 amino acids. DNA for the CDR3: TGTGCCAGCAGTTCACGGACAGGGGATACCAATCAGCCCCAGCATTTT. Translation: CASSSRTGDTNQPQHF.

This clonotype showed up many times. The genes are TRBV11-3 and TRBJ2-3; 8 bases fit TRBD1. The CDR3 extends over 17 amino acids. V was clipped by 4 bases and J by 4 bases; unmatched bases: 13. Germline lookup yields CDR1 SGHNT and CDR2 YENEEA. CDR3 coding DNA: TGTGCCAGCAGCTCCCTCCAGGGGGCCGCCCCGGCAGATACGCAGTATTTT. Encoded protein: CASSSLQGAAPADTQYF. The full variable domain, its missing parts supplied by reference TRBV11-3 and TRBJ2-3, is EAGVVQSPRYKIIEKKQPVAFWCNPISGHNTLYWYLQNLGQGPELLIRYENEEAVDDSQLPKDRFSAERLKGVDSTLKIQPAELGDSAVYLCASSSLQGAAPADTQYFGPGTRLTVL.

This clonotype came up many times. The chain links TRBV2 to TRBJ2-4; TRBD1 might be the D (5 bases). CDR3 length equals 16 residues. CDR1 SNHLY and CDR2 FYNNEI come from the germline V gene. V gave up 5 bases and J gave up 3 bases, with 17 bases separating them. The CDR3 sequence: CASSLVNPDIKNIQYF. The CDR3 DNA is TGTGCCAGCAGTCTCGTAAACCCGGACATCAAAAACATTCAGTACTTC.

For this clonotype: The conserved final phenylalanine or tryptophan is absent from the CDR3, which likely points to a read error. The chain joins TRBV5-1 to TRBJ1-2; D not resolved. V lost 0 bases and J lost 2, with 8 bases in between. Germline values: CDR1 SGHRS, CDR2 YFSETQ. This CDR3 contains 14 residues. CDR3 nucleotides: TGCGCCAGCAGCTTGGCCGGGGAAAACTATGGCTACACCCTC. Translating gives CASSLAGENYGYTL.

This clonotype was seen a handful of times. The V call is TRBV2, the J call TRBJ1-2; no clear D gene. This CDR3 region has 12 residues. V was trimmed by 6 bases and J by 8 bases, leaving 13 bases between them. Germline CDR1 is SNHLY and CDR2 is FYNNEI. Written as DNA, the CDR3 is TGTGCCAGCAGCGCCCACGCGGGAGGCTACACCTTC. Translated, it gives CASSAHAGGYTF. Combining the CDR3 with reference TRBV2 and TRBJ1-2 gives the whole variable domain EPEVTQTPSHQVTQMGQEVILRCVPISNHLYFYWYRQILGQKVEFLVSFYNNEISEKSEIFDDQFSVERPDGSNFTLKIRSTKLEDSAMYFCASSAHAGGYTFGSGTRLTVV.

In this sample, this clonotype turned up many times. The junction departs from germline at one end; a sequencing error may be responsible. J is TRBJ2-5 and V is TRBV30; TRBD2 matches 8 bases. The CDR3 extends over 17 amino acids. Germline values: CDR1 GTSNPN, CDR2 SVGIG (reference sequence). The CDR3 DNA sequence: TGTGCCTGGGGTGTTGGGATTGGGCTAGCGGGTCGGGAGACCCAGTACTTC. It yields the protein CAWGVGIGLAGRETQYF.